Presented here are 27 T cell receptor beta chains from one specimen sequenced in a study of blood T cells in healthy people across ages. For the second PCR, which ran for about 7 to 11 cycles, a sample-barcoded 5' primer and a J-beta primer mix were used. Each CDR3 protein gets one entry after TCRdb re-called the 5' RACE reads with MiXCR. The sample carries around 780,000 distinct CDR3 sequences, 20% to 30% recorded once. This same sample was also part of a study on T cells of mothers and their children.

Sequencing was performed on blood. The receptor source for this set is a boy between 10 and 17 years old in good health.

This chain joins TRBV5-1 and TRBJ1-2; 11 nucleotides match TRBD1. CDR1 and CDR2 from the germline V gene are SGHRS and YFSETQ. J gave up 8 bases and V 0 bases, and 6 bases lay outside the gene matches. The CDR3 consists of 15 residues. CDR3 region: CASSLEGQGANGYTF. In nucleotides, the CDR3 is TGCGCCAGCAGCTTGGAAGGACAGGGGGCGAACGGCTACACCTTC.

This rearrangement joins TRBV6-4 to TRBJ2-3; D is possibly TRBD1 (5 bases). This CDR3 has 15 residues. Per germline, CDR1 MRHNA and CDR2 SNTAGT. Trimming removed 5 bases from V and 4 bases from J, with 16 bases in between. This CDR3 reads CASSSRQPRADTQYF. The CDR3 DNA sequence: TGTGCCAGCAGTTCCCGACAGCCCCGGGCAGATACGCAGTATTTT.

The chain employs TRBV6-1 and TRBJ2-5, with 8 bases matching TRBD1. This CDR3 comprises 16 residues. The V gene's germline CDR1 is MNHNS and CDR2 SASEGT. V was clipped by 5 bases and J by 5 bases; unmatched bases: 13. The CDR3 spells CASSPHLSRGQETQYF. DNA for the CDR3: TGTGCCAGCAGTCCCCACTTGTCCAGGGGGCAGGAGACCCAGTACTTC.

Ten or more counts support this clonotype. This sequence joins TRBV6-2 or TRBV6-3 and TRBJ2-5; no clear D gene. CDR1 and CDR2 (germline): MNHEY, SVGEGT. Trimming removed 4 bases at V and 2 bases at J, with 8 bases between. This CDR3 region has 13 residues. The CDR3 coding sequence is TGTGCCAGCAGTTTGGCGGATCAAGAGACCCAGTACTTC. Translated: CASSLADQETQYF.

This clonotype showed up just a few times. The chain links TRBV7-9 to TRBJ2-5, with D hard to call. Trimming stripped 1 base from V and 2 bases from J, with 11 bases between. The CDR3 runs to 15 residues. CDR1 is SEHNR and CDR2 is FQNEAQ in the germline V gene (reference sequence). The DNA for the CDR3 is TGTGCCAGCAGCTTAGTTCGAGTGGGGCAAGAGACCCAGTACTTC. The encoded protein is CASSLVRVGQETQYF.

The V and J genes are TRBV7-9 and TRBJ2-5, with 12 bases aligning to TRBD2. After removal of 5 bases from V and 4 bases from J, the junction contained 11 bases not matched to a gene. The CDR3 is 17 residues long. CDR1 and CDR2 from the germline V gene are SEHNR and FQNEAQ (reference sequence). The chain's CDR3 is CASSPGLAGRKGETQYF. The CDR3 nucleotides are TGTGCCAGCAGCCCTGGACTAGCGGGGCGTAAGGGAGAGACCCAGTACTTC.

V usage is TRBV29-1 and J usage is TRBJ2-3; no firm D call. V gave up 4 bases and J gave up 0 bases, with 14 bases separating them. There are 15 residues in the CDR3. Germline CDR1 and CDR2: SQVTM and ANQGSEA. Written as DNA, the CDR3 is TGCAGCGTTGTCGTCGGCGGATCTAGCACAGATACGCAGTATTTT. Protein product: CSVVVGGSSTDTQYF.

This clonotype was counted a few times. V gene TRBV29-1 combines with J gene TRBJ2-2; weak D call: TRBD2 (5 bases). The CDR3 is 14 residues long. Trimming pared 6 bases from V and 6 bases from J, leaving 17 bases between. Germline assignment: CDR1 SQVTM and CDR2 ANQGSEA. The chain's CDR3 is CSVVVGLGAGELFF. The CDR3 nucleotides read TGCAGCGTCGTGGTGGGGTTGGGAGCCGGGGAGCTGTTTTTT.

This clonotype was counted between two and nine times. The V gene is TRBV5-1, the J gene TRBJ2-1; 11 bases fit TRBD2. The CDR3 extends over 15 amino acids. The V segment lost 3 bases and the J segment 8 bases; nucleotides outside the gene matches: 7. Germline loops: CDR1 SGHRS, CDR2 YFSETQ. CDR3 sequence reads: CASSSSSGGAYEQFF. CDR3 DNA sequence: TGCGCCAGCAGCTCCAGTAGCGGGGGGGCCTATGAGCAGTTCTTC.

The chain uses TRBV7-9 and TRBJ2-7; perhaps TRBD2 as D (6 bases). V lost 3 bases and J lost 2, with 17 bases in between. The V gene's germline CDR1 is SEHNR and CDR2 FQNEAQ (reference sequence). The CDR3 has 16 amino acids. CDR3 protein: CASSLGGSGTPYEQYF. The DNA of the CDR3 is TGTGCCAGCAGCTTGGGGGGATCAGGGACCCCCTACGAGCAGTACTTC. Looking up the rest from reference TRBV7-9 and TRBJ2-7 gives the full variable domain: DTGVSQNPRHKITKRGQNVTFRCDPISEHNRLYWYRQTLGQGPEFLTYFQNEAQLEKSRLLSDRFSAERPKGSFSTLEIQRTEQGDSAMYLCASSLGGSGTPYEQYFGPGTRLTVT.

A word on this clonotype: Relative to the germline gene, one junction end is altered; a read error may explain this. The chain joins TRBV25-1 to TRBJ1-1; D might be TRBD1 (5 bases). The CDR3 totals 14 residues. The germline CDR1 and CDR2 sequences are MGHDK and SYGVNS. CDR3 loop: CAGSEIGVITEAFF. The CDR3 nucleotides are TGTGCCGGCAGTGAGATAGGGGTGATCACTGAAGCTTTCTTT.

This clonotype has a handful of counts. The V call is TRBV10-3, the J call TRBJ2-5; possibly TRBD1 for D (5 bases). Trimming removed 6 bases from V and 3 bases from J, with 14 bases in between. Germline V CDR1 and CDR2: ENHRY, SYGVKD. This CDR3 region has 14 residues. CDR3 sequence reads: CAISARGREETQYF. The CDR3, as DNA: TGTGCCATCAGCGCTAGGGGTAGGGAAGAGACCCAGTACTTC.

V is TRBV7-9 and J is TRBJ2-7, with TRBD1 identical over 7 bases. Germline assignment: CDR1 SEHNR and CDR2 FQNEAQ (reference sequence). J was trimmed by 3 bases and V by 4 bases; bases with no gene match: 6. The CDR3 totals 14 residues. The CDR3 here is CASSWGQPNYEQYF. Written as DNA, the CDR3 is TGTGCCAGCAGCTGGGGACAGCCGAACTACGAGCAGTACTTC.

The V call is TRBV13, the J call TRBJ2-7; D is ambiguous. CDR1 is PRHDT and CDR2 is FYEKMQ in the germline V gene (reference sequence). CDR3 length: 15 amino acids. The CDR3 reads CVGSLRARAPHEQYF. In DNA form, the CDR3 reads TGTGTCGGCAGCTTAAGGGCCCGGGCCCCCCACGAGCAGTACTTC.

J is TRBJ1-1 and V is TRBV20-1; D call uncertain. Germline V CDR1 and CDR2: DFQATT, SNEGSKA (reference sequence). V shed 5 bases and J shed 5 bases, with 15 bases lying between them. This CDR3 is 13 amino acids long. The CDR3 sequence is CSAPQRGWTEAFF. CDR3 nucleotide sequence: TGCAGTGCTCCCCAACGGGGTTGGACTGAAGCTTTCTTT.

This clonotype has a handful of counts. CDR3 loop: CSVEEYDRRKNTEAFF. The CDR3 DNA is TGCAGCGTTGAAGAATATGATCGCCGGAAGAACACTGAAGCTTTCTTT. The chain uses TRBV29-1 and TRBJ1-1, with D hard to call. V dropped 0 bases and J dropped 1 base, with 15 bases sitting between them. CDR1 is SQVTM and CDR2 is ANQGSEA in the germline V gene. This CDR3 has 16 residues.

This clonotype was detected only a few times. The chain combines TRBV5-1 with TRBJ1-2, with D hard to call. This CDR3 is built from 13 residues. Germline V gene sequence: CDR1 SGHRS, CDR2 YFSETQ. Trimming cost V 0 bases and J 6 bases, with 9 bases left between them. The CDR3 DNA sequence: TGCGCCAGCAGCTTGGTTAGTAGGGATGGCTACACCTTC. Encoded protein: CASSLVSRDGYTF.

This clonotype occurred a few times. The chain uses TRBV2 and TRBJ2-5; no clear D. The ends were cut back, 8 bases at V and 3 bases at J, with 7 bases in the middle. The CDR3 contains 11 residues. CDR1 is SNHLY, CDR2 FYNNEI, per germline. DNA for the CDR3: TGTGCCAGCGAGATCGAAGAGACCCAGTACTTC. Its translation: CASEIEETQYF. Filled out from reference TRBV2 and TRBJ2-5, the complete variable domain reads EPEVTQTPSHQVTQMGQEVILRCVPISNHLYFYWYRQILGQKVEFLVSFYNNEISEKSEIFDDQFSVERPDGSNFTLKIRSTKLEDSAMYFCASEIEETQYFGPGTRLLVL.

This clonotype has a handful of counts. The chain recombines TRBV11-2 with TRBJ2-2; D tentatively fits TRBD1 or TRBD2 (5 bases each). The length of the CDR3 is 14 residues. V dropped 5 bases and J dropped 4 bases, with 11 bases sitting between them. The germline V gene encodes CDR1 SGHAT and CDR2 FQNNGV. DNA of the CDR3: TGTGCCAGCAGCCCGAGGGGCGGCACCGGGGAGCTGTTTTTT. Translating it yields CASSPRGGTGELFF.

The CDR3 loop reads CASSYSRAFSTYGYTF. CDR3 coding DNA: TGTGCCAGCAGTTACTCTCGAGCCTTTTCTACCTATGGCTACACCTTC. The gene calls are TRBV6-5 and TRBJ1-2, with unresolved D. This CDR3 has 16 residues. Germline-derived CDR1 and CDR2 are MNHEY and SVGAGI. Trimming removed 0 bases at V and 4 bases at J, with 15 bases between.

The chain joins TRBV7-4 to TRBJ2-1; D unclear. Germline values: CDR1 SGHVT, CDR2 SQSDAQ. V was clipped by 7 bases and J by 4 bases, with 14 bases between them. The CDR3 length is 14 residues. As DNA, the CDR3 is TGTGCCAGCACTCCTAAGAGAGGTTACAATGAGCAGTTCTTC. Its protein is CASTPKRGYNEQFF. Full variable domain (remainder filled in from reference TRBV7-4 and TRBJ2-1): GAGVSQSPRYKVAKRGRDVALRCDSISGHVTLYWYRQTLGQGSEVLTYSQSDAQRDKSGRPSGRFSAERPERSVSTLKIQRTEQGDSAVYLCASTPKRGYNEQFFGPGTRLTVL.

In this sample, this clonotype turned up a few times. The chain joins TRBV5-1 to TRBJ2-1, with D tentatively TRBD2 (6 bases). The length of the CDR3 is 16 residues. Trimming took 3 bases from V and 1 from J, leaving 14 bases between them. The germline V gene encodes CDR1 SGHRS and CDR2 YFSETQ. Here the CDR3 reads CASSSLEGQSYNEQFF. The CDR3, as DNA: TGCGCCAGCAGCTCCCTGGAGGGGCAATCCTACAATGAGCAGTTCTTC.

The chain combines TRBV7-2 with TRBJ2-1, with D unclear. The CDR3 has 14 residues. V lost 6 bases and J 2 bases, leaving 11 bases between the germline ends. Looked up from germline, CDR1 is SGHTA and CDR2 is FQGNSA. The CDR3 DNA is TGTGCCAGCAGTCGCCGTCAGACCTACAATGAGCAGTTCTTC. This sequence encodes CASSRRQTYNEQFF.

This clonotype was found a few times. V usage is TRBV29-1 and J usage is TRBJ2-1, with 7 bases lining up with TRBD2. The V gene's germline CDR1 is SQVTM and CDR2 ANQGSEA. The CDR3 covers 14 residues. The V segment lost 7 bases and the J segment 3 bases; nucleotides outside the gene matches: 9. The CDR3 reads CSGGRAGGYNEQFF. DNA of the CDR3: TGCAGCGGGGGGAGGGCTGGCGGCTACAATGAGCAGTTCTTC.

J is TRBJ2-5 and V is TRBV7-2; D possibly corresponds to TRBD2 (5 bases). The CDR3 contains 15 residues. Germline V gene sequence: CDR1 SGHTA, CDR2 FQGNSA. Trimming removed 1 base from V and 1 base from J, with 10 bases in between. The CDR3, as DNA: TGTGCCAGCAGCTTAGGTCGGGGATTCCAAGAGACCCAGTACTTC. Protein sequence: CASSLGRGFQETQYF.

The chain employs TRBV29-1 and TRBJ2-6; unclear D gene. Looked up from germline, CDR1 is SQVTM and CDR2 is ANQGSEA. This CDR3 spans 16 amino acids. V was trimmed by 0 bases and J by 1 base, leaving 10 bases between them. CDR3: CSVEDPLGSGANVLTF. CDR3 DNA: TGCAGCGTTGAAGACCCCTTGGGATCTGGGGCCAACGTCCTGACTTTC.

This clonotype has just a few counts. The J gene is TRBJ2-5, the V gene TRBV5-1, with D hard to call. The CDR3 is 15 residues long. Trimming took 4 bases from V and 2 from J, leaving 15 bases between them. Germline loops: CDR1 SGHRS, CDR2 YFSETQ. CDR3 nucleotide sequence: TGCGCCAGCAGCATCCCAAGCCCCCCACAAGAGACCCAGTACTTC. Protein product: CASSIPSPPQETQYF.